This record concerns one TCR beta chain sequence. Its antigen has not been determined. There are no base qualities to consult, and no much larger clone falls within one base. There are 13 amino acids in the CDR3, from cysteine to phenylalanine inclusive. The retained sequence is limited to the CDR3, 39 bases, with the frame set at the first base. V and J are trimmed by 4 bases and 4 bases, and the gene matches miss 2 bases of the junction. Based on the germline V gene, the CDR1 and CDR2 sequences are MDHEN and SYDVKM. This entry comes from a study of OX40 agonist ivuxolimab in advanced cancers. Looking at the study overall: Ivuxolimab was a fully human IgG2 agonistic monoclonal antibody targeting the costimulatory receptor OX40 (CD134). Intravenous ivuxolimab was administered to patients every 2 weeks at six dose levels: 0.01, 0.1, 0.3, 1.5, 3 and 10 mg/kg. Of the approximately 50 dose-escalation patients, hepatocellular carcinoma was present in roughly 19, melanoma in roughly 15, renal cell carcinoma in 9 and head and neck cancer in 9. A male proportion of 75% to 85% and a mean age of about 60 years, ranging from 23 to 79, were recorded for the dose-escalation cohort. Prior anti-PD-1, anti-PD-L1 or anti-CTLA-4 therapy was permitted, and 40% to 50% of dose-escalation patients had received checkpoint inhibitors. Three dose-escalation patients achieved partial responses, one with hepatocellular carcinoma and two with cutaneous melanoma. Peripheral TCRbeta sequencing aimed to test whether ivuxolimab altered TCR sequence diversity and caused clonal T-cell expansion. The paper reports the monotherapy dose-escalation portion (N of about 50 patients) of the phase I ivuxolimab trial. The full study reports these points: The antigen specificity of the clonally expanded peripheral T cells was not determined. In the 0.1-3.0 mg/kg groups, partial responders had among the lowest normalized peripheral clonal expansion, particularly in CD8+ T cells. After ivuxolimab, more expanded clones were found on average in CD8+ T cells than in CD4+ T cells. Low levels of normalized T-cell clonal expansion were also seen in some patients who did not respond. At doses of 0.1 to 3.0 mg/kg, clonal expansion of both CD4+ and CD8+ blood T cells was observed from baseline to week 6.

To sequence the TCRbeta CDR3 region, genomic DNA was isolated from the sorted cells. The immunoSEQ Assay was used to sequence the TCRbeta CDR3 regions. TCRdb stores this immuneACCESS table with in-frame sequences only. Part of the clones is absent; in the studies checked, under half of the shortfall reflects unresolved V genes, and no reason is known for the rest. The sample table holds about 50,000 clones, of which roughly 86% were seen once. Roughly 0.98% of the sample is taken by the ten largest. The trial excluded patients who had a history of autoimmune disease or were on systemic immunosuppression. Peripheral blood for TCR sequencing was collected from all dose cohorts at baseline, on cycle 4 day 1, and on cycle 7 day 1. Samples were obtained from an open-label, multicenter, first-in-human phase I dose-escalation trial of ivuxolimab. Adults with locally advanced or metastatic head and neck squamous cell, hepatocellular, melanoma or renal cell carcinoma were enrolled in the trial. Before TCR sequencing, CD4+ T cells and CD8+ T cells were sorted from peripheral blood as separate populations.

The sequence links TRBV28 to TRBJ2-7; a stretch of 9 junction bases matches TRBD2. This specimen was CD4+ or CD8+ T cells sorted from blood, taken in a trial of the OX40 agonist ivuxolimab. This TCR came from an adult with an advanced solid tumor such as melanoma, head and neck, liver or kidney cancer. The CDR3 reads CASSSSGRYEQYF. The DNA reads TGTGCCAGCAGTTCCAGCGGGAGGTACGAGCAGTACTTC.